A selection of T cell receptor beta chains follows, all from one sample in a study of blood T cell repertoires in COVID-19. Using immunoSEQ multiplex PCR, the repertoire was profiled, and TCRdb retains in-frame clones only, with some absent. The repertoire holds about 140,000 clones, with 60% to 85% as singletons. Sequenced input: peripheral blood. These receptors were obtained from a man aged 45-60 years with acute or convalescent COVID-19. Each CDR3 is given with its conserved first and last residue. The order of the fields is D gene, J gene, clone size, V gene, CDR3 DNA, CDR3 protein. D genes are given only for firm matches. Only part of the rows carry a size: once, few, many, or a class if the clone is expanded.

TRBD2 | TRBJ2-1 | . | TRBV9 | TGTGCCAGCAGCGTAGGGGCTAGCGGGGGGCCCTCCTACAATGAGCAGTTCTTC | CASSVGASGGPSYNEQFF
TRBD1 | TRBJ1-2 | . | TRBV4-2 | TGTGCCAGCAGCCAAGAAACAGGGGCAAATGGCTACACCTTC | CASSQETGANGYTF
TRBD1 | TRBJ1-4 | . | TRBV6-5 | TGTGCCAGCAGTCACAGGGGGGGAAATGAAAAACTGTTTTTT | CASSHRGGNEKLFF
TRBD2 | TRBJ2-1 | . | TRBV5-4 | TGTGCCAGCAGCCCGCGCGGGGGGGCTTCCCACAATGAGCAGTTCTTC | CASSPRGGASHNEQFF
. | TRBJ2-3 | . | TRBV5-8 | TGTGCCAGCAGCTCCGGCGGCTCTAGCACAGATACGCAGTATTTT | CASSSGGSSTDTQYF
. | TRBJ1-5 | . | TRBV14 | TGTGCCAGCAGCCTCACCGGCGGGCAGCCCCAGCATTTT | CASSLTGGQPQHF
. | TRBJ2-5 | . | TRBV18 | TGTGCCAGCTCACCGGGGACTTGGGCGGAAGAGACCCAGTACTTC | CASSPGTWAEETQYF
TRBD2 | TRBJ2-3 | . | TRBV5-6 | TGTGCCAGCAGCTTAAGACTAGCGGTTTCCGATACGCAGTATTTT | CASSLRLAVSDTQYF
TRBD1 | TRBJ1-5 | . | TRBV7-8 | TGTGCCAGCAGCCGATGGGACAGGGAGAATCAGCCCCAGCATTTT | CASSRWDRENQPQHF
TRBD1 | TRBJ1-2 | . | TRBV28 | TGTGCCAGCAGTTTAGACAGGGGGCACACCTTC | CASSLDRGHTF
TRBD1 | TRBJ2-7 | . | TRBV11-2 | TGTGCCAGCAGCGCACAGGGACAGGGGAGGCACGAGCAGTACTTC | CASSAQGQGRHEQYF
. | TRBJ2-1 | . | TRBV5-1 | TGCGCCAGCAGCGCGATTAATGAGCAGTTCTTC | CASSAINEQFF
. | TRBJ1-1 | . | TRBV4-1 | TGCGCCAGCAGCCACCAGACTATGAACACTGAAGCTTTCTTT | CASSHQTMNTEAFF
TRBD1 | TRBJ1-6 | . | TRBV27 | TGTGCCAGCAGTCGACAGGGGACCTCCTATAATTCACCCCTCCACTTT | CASSRQGTSYNSPLHF
TRBD1 | TRBJ1-6 | . | TRBV30 | TGTGCCTGGAGCCCTTGGGGGCAGGGGGCTGATTCACCCCTCCACTTT | CAWSPWGQGADSPLHF
. | TRBJ1-1 | . | TRBV6-4 | TGTGCCAGCAGCGCGGGGCCGAACACTGAAGCTTTCTTT | CASSAGPNTEAFF
TRBD1 | TRBJ2-7 | . | TRBV7-3 | TGTGCCAGCAGTCCGGGACAGGGAGGAGTCTACGAGCAGTACTTC | CASSPGQGGVYEQYF
. | TRBJ1-1 | . | TRBV4-1 | TGCGCCAGCAGCCCCGCCCAGGCCCTCCTCTCTCCGAACACTGAAGCTTTCTTT | CASSPAQALLSPNTEAFF
TRBD2 | TRBJ2-1 | . | TRBV6-9 | TGTGCCAGCAGTTACCGTGTAGCGGGGGGGCTGGGCAATGAGCAGTTCTTC | CASSYRVAGGLGNEQFF
. | TRBJ1-1 | . | TRBV27 | TGTGCCAGCAGTTCCCCCTTCGACAGGTGGAACACTGAAGCTTTCTTT | CASSSPFDRWNTEAFF
TRBD1 | TRBJ1-1 | . | TRBV30 | TGTGCCTGGAGTTCCCGACAGGGCAAACGTGAAGCTTTCTTT | CAWSSRQGKREAFF
. | TRBJ1-2 | . | TRBV6-1 | TGTGCCAGCAGTGAAGCGTGGACAGCTGACTATGGCTACACCTTC | CASSEAWTADYGYTF
TRBD2 | TRBJ2-1 | many | TRBV7-9 | TGTGCCAGCAGCTTATGGGTCTCACTAGCGGGGGGGACTGAGCAGTTCTTC | CASSLWVSLAGGTEQFF
. | TRBJ1-2 | . | TRBV5-1 | TGCGCCAGCAGCTTCTTGACAGGAGATGATGGCTACACCTTC | CASSFLTGDDGYTF
. | TRBJ1-1 | . | TRBV11-2 | TGTGCCAGCAGCTTAGTTCCCACAGGACCCATGAACACTGAAGCTTTCTTT | CASSLVPTGPMNTEAFF
. | TRBJ1-4 | . | TRBV10-3 | TGTGCCATCAGTGTGGACAGTTGGGGGGAAAAACTGTTTTTT | CAISVDSWGEKLFF
. | TRBJ1-2 | . | TRBV6-5 | TGTGCCAGCAGTACCCATCCGGGAGTTAAGGGCTACACCTTC | CASSTHPGVKGYTF
. | TRBJ1-3 | . | TRBV6-5 | TGTGCCAGCAACTCAGGGCTTGGAAACACCATATATTTT | CASNSGLGNTIYF
. | TRBJ2-2 | few | TRBV5-1 | TGCGCCAGCAGCCCGGGGGCCGGGGAGCTGTTTTTT | CASSPGAGELFF